The clone carrying this T cell receptor (beta chain) came up many times. As yet, its antigen is unknown. Patients were left out if they had other autoimmune diseases, uncontrolled infections, pregnancy or lactation. It was from roughly 10 ml of fresh peripheral blood that the PBMCs came. Researchers took RNA transcripts and amplified TCR beta CDR3 regions from them. Investigators did first-round RT-PCR with HTBI primers, then second-round multiplex PCR. TCRdb independently ran MiXCR on the multiplex PCR reads; one entry per CDR3 protein. The data contain approximately 700,000 distinct CDR3 sequences, about two fifths of them seen just once; the ten biggest clones take up about 3.3%. V dropped 5 bases and J dropped 0 bases, with 16 bases sitting between them. The V gene's germline CDR1 is DFQATT and CDR2 SNEGSKA (reference sequence). CDR3 size: 15 residues. This record comes from a study of Graves' ophthalmopathy and Graves' hyperthyroidism. Whole-study results and caveats: Blood also carried most expanded thyroid clonotypes exceeding 0.001 frequency. Classification of ophthalmopathy versus stable hyperthyroidism by a 13-signature model yielded about 88% sensitivity and around 81% specificity.

The sequenced sample consisted of peripheral blood. The sequence derives from an adult man with Graves' ophthalmopathy. The chain recombines TRBV20-1 with TRBJ1-1; tentatively, D is TRBD1 (6 bases). For the CDR3, the DNA is TGCAGTGCTGGCGACCCCAGGGGCCTGAACACTGAAGCTTTCTTT. This encodes CSAGDPRGLNTEAFF.